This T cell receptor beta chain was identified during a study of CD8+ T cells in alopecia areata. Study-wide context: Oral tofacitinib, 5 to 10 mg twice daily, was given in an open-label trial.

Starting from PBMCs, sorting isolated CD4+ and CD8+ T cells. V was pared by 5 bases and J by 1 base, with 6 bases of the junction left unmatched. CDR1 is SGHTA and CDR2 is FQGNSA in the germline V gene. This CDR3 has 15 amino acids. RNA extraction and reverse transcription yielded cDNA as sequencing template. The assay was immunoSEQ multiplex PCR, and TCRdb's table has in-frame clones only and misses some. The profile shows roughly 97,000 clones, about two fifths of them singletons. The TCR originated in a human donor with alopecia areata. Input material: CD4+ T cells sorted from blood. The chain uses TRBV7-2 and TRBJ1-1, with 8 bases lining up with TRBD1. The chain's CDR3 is CASSLDRGGNTEAFF. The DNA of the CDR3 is TGTGCCAGCAGCCTCGACAGGGGAGGGAACACTGAAGCTTTCTTT.